A selection of T cell receptor beta chains follows, all from one sample in a study of cytomegalovirus exposure and HLA in healthy donors. Libraries were prepared by immunoSEQ multiplex PCR; TCRdb keeps only in-frame clonotypes and omits some of them. The sample includes approximately 180,000 clones, over 60% of them seen just once. Sequencing input: PBMCs. The origin of the receptors is a man aged 35-49 years in good health and CMV-seropositive. CDR3s include the opening cysteine and the closing phenylalanine or tryptophan. The D gene is left open where the match is weak. Where a row states a size, it is once, few, many or the class of an expanded clone; other rows omit it.

15 | once | TRBJ1-2 | TRBV7-9 | - | TGTGCCAGCAGCTTAGGACGGAGTGCTAACTATGGCTACACCTTC | CASSLGRSANYGYTF
13 | - | TRBJ1-1 | TRBV28 | TRBD1 | TGTGCCAGCAGTTTACCAGGGGGCACTGAAGCTTTCTTT | CASSLPGGTEAFF
12 | - | TRBJ2-7 | TRBV10-3 | - | TGTGCCATCAGTGAGTCCAGGGACGAGCAGTACTTC | CAISESRDEQYF
20 | - | TRBJ2-1 | TRBV27 | TRBD2 | TGTGCCAGCAGTTTATTGGGAGCGGGAGGACTTTCGGGGGGGTACAATGAGCAGTTCTTC | CASSLLGAGGLSGGYNEQFF
14 | - | TRBJ2-7 | TRBV6-5 | TRBD2 | TGTGCCAGCAGAGCGACTAGCGGGAGCTACGAGCAGTACTTC | CASRATSGSYEQYF
14 | - | TRBJ2-3 | TRBV2 | - | TGTGCCAGCAGCCTCGGAGGGAACCCAGATACGCAGTATTTT | CASSLGGNPDTQYF
15 | once | TRBJ2-1 | TRBV11-3 | - | TGTGCCAGCAGCTTAGAAATGGCGGCCGAGAATGAGCAGTTCTTC | CASSLEMAAENEQFF
14 | - | TRBJ2-2 | TRBV10-3 | TRBD1 | TGTGCCACTACGGACAGGGACGGCACCGGGGAGCTGTTTTTT | CATTDRDGTGELFF
16 | - | TRBJ2-5 | TRBV11-2 | - | TGTGCCAGCAGCCCCGGGGAAGCGGGACAGGAAGAGACCCAGTACTTC | CASSPGEAGQEETQYF
12 | - | TRBJ1-1 | TRBV7-8 | - | TGTGCCAGCAGCTCTAGACGGCTTGAAGCTTTCTTT | CASSSRRLEAFF
16 | - | TRBJ1-1 | TRBV5-1 | TRBD1 | TGCGCCAGCAGCCCCGACCCGACAGGGATGAACACTGAAGCTTTCTTT | CASSPDPTGMNTEAFF
16 | - | TRBJ1-3 | TRBV7-8 | TRBD1 | TGTGCCAGCAGCTTAGTAGGGGGCGCGGGAGGAAACACCATATATTTT | CASSLVGGAGGNTIYF
14 | - | TRBJ2-7 | TRBV11-3 | TRBD2 | TGTGCCAGCAGCTCGCAACTAGCGGCCGCCGAGCAGTACTTC | CASSSQLAAAEQYF
15 | - | TRBJ2-7 | TRBV18 | TRBD1 | TGTGCCAGCTCACCCCGGGACAGAGACGACTACGAGCAGTACTTC | CASSPRDRDDYEQYF
12 | - | TRBJ2-3 | TRBV5-1 | - | TGCGCCAGCAGCTTCCCCGGGGATACGCAGTATTTT | CASSFPGDTQYF
14 | medium-sized | TRBJ2-7 | TRBV19 | - | TGTGCCAGTACCATCACAGGGTCGACCCTCGAGCAGTACTTC | CASTITGSTLEQYF
14 | - | TRBJ2-7 | TRBV5-1 | TRBD1 | TGCGCCAGCAGCTCCGGACAGGGGATGGGCGAGCAGTACTTC | CASSSGQGMGEQYF
16 | once | TRBJ2-7 | TRBV7-8 | TRBD2 | TGTGCCAGCAGCCCCGGCGGTGGGACTAGCGGAGCCGAGCAGTACTTC | CASSPGGGTSGAEQYF
14 | few | TRBJ2-7 | TRBV4-1 | - | TGCGCCAGCAGCCAAGCATCCCGAGCCTACGAGCAGTACTTC | CASSQASRAYEQYF
13 | once | TRBJ1-3 | TRBV2 | TRBD1 | TGTGCCAGCAGATTGGGACAGCCAAACACCATATATTTT | CASRLGQPNTIYF
15 | - | TRBJ2-2 | TRBV10-1 | TRBD1 | TGCGCCAGCAGTCCCCCCGGGACAGGGGCCGGGGAGCTGTTTTTT | CASSPPGTGAGELFF
14 | - | TRBJ2-1 | TRBV7-9 | - | TGTGCCAGTAGCTTCCCCCCAGGGGCGTATGAGCAGTTCTTC | CASSFPPGAYEQFF
16 | - | TRBJ2-1 | TRBV9 | - | TGTGCCAGCAGCCTTAGTCCGGGAGAGGTATCCAATGAGCAGTTCTTC | CASSLSPGEVSNEQFF
12 | - | TRBJ2-7 | TRBV28 | - | TGTGCCAGCAGTTCAAGCAGGTACGAGCAGTACTTC | CASSSSRYEQYF
13 | once | TRBJ2-3 | TRBV19 | TRBD2 | TGTGCCAGTAGGGTTAGCGGGAGCGATACGCAGTATTTT | CASRVSGSDTQYF
16 | once | TRBJ2-7 | TRBV5-1 | TRBD2 | TGCGCCAGCAGCTTGGTATCGGGGACTAGTTTCACCGAGCAGTACTTC | CASSLVSGTSFTEQYF
15 | - | TRBJ2-1 | TRBV18 | - | TGTGCCAGCTCACCCCTCAGGCTATCCGGCAATGAGCAGTTCTTC | CASSPLRLSGNEQFF
16 | - | TRBJ2-1 | TRBV29-1 | TRBD2 | TGCAGCGTTCCCCCCCGGGGCGGGAGCTCCTACAATGAGCAGTTCTTC | CSVPPRGGSSYNEQFF
15 | few | TRBJ2-5 | TRBV9 | - | TGTGCCAGCAGCGTAGAGGGGGGGCTCCAAGAGACCCAGTACTTC | CASSVEGGLQETQYF
13 | - | TRBJ2-2 | TRBV2 | TRBD2 | TGTGCCAGCCGGACTAGCTTGACCGGGGAGCTGTTTTTT | CASRTSLTGELFF
13 | - | TRBJ2-3 | TRBV19 | - | TGTGCCAGTAGTGTCCCCCCTTTCGATACGCAGTATTTT | CASSVPPFDTQYF
16 | - | TRBJ2-3 | TRBV15 | - | TGTGCCACCAGCCTAGGGGCGGGACCCAGCACAGATACGCAGTATTTT | CATSLGAGPSTDTQYF
15 | - | TRBJ2-7 | TRBV5-1 | TRBD2 | TGCGCCAGCAGCTCCGGACTAGCGGGAGGGCCAGGGCAGTACTTC | CASSSGLAGGPGQYF
17 | - | TRBJ2-2 | TRBV9 | TRBD2 | TGTGCCAGCAGGATTGACATAGCGGGAAGTGGTTCCGGGGAGCTGTTTTTT | CASRIDIAGSGSGELFF
15 | - | TRBJ2-1 | TRBV11-2 | TRBD1 | TGTGCCAGCAGCTTAGAGACAGGGCCCTACAATGAGCAGTTCTTC | CASSLETGPYNEQFF
13 | - | TRBJ2-2 | TRBV2 | - | TGTGCCAGCAGTTCCTATTTCCCCGGGGAGCTGTTTTTT | CASSSYFPGELFF
17 | - | TRBJ1-3 | TRBV5-1 | - | TGCGCCAGCAGCTTGGCCGACGGCGGCCCCTCTGGAAACACCATATATTTT | CASSLADGGPSGNTIYF
11 | - | TRBJ2-7 | TRBV10-3 | - | TGTGCCATCGGGTGGGGCTACGAGCAGTACTTC | CAIGWGYEQYF
13 | few | TRBJ2-4 | TRBV7-9 | - | TGTGCCAGCAGCTTAGCGCAGGCGCACATTCAGTACTTC | CASSLAQAHIQYF
15 | - | TRBJ1-1 | TRBV18 | - | TGTGCCAGCTCACCACCCTCCATACGGGACACTGAAGCTTTCTTT | CASSPPSIRDTEAFF
15 | once | TRBJ2-1 | TRBV5-1 | TRBD2 | TGCGCCAGCAGCCCCGGTATAGCGGGGAAGAATGAGCAGTTCTTC | CASSPGIAGKNEQFF
14 | - | TRBJ2-7 | TRBV5-1 | - | TGCGCCAGCAGCTTGGCCGAGAGCTCCTACGAGCAGTACTTC | CASSLAESSYEQYF
14 | few | TRBJ1-4 | TRBV7-2 | - | TGTGCCAGCAGTTTCGACTGGGAGAAGGAAAAACTGTTTTTT | CASSFDWEKEKLFF
15 | - | TRBJ1-5 | TRBV6-5 | - | TGTGCCAGCAGTTACTCTCAGGGTTTCGATCAGCCCCAGCATTTT | CASSYSQGFDQPQHF
15 | - | TRBJ1-4 | TRBV5-4 | - | TGTGCCAGCAGCCCTCGGACGGGGGTTAATGAAAAACTGTTTTTT | CASSPRTGVNEKLFF